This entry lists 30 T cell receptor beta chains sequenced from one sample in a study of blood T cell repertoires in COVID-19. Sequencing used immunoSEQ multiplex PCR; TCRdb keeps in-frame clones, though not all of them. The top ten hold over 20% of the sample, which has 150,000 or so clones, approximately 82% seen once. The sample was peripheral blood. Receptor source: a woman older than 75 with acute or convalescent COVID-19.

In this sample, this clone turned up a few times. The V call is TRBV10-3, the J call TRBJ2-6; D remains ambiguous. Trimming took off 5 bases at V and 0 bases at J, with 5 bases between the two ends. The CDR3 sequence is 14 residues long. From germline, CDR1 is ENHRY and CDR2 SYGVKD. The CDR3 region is CAISNSSGANVLTF. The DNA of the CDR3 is TGTGCCATCAGTAACAGCTCTGGGGCCAACGTCCTGACTTTC.

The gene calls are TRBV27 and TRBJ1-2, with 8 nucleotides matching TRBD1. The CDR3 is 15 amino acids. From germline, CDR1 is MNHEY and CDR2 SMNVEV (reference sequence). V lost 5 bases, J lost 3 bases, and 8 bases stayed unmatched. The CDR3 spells CASSPTGTGYYGYTF. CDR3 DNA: TGTGCCAGCAGTCCCACCGGGACAGGTTACTATGGCTACACCTTC.

CDR3 in DNA: TGCAGCGTTGTTGGGGGCGCACCCATGGCCGAGCAGTACTTC. This translates into CSVVGGAPMAEQYF. The chain combines TRBV29-1 with TRBJ2-7; TRBD1 might be the D (6 bases). Germline V gives CDR1 SQVTM, CDR2 ANQGSEA. The length of the CDR3 is 14 residues. V was clipped by 4 bases and J by 6 bases, with 19 bases between them.

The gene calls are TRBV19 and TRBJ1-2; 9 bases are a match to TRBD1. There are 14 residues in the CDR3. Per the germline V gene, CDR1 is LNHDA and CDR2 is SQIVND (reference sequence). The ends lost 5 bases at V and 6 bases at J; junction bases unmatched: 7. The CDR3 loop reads CASSVLGTGHGYTF. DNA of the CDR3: TGTGCCAGTAGTGTACTTGGGACAGGGCATGGCTACACCTTC.

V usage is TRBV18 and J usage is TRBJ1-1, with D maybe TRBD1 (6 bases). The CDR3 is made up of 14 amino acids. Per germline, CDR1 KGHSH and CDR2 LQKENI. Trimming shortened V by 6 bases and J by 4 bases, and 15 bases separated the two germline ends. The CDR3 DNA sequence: TGTGCCAGCTCCCCCGTCAGAGGGGGCACTGAAGCTTTCTTT. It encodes CASSPVRGGTEAFF.

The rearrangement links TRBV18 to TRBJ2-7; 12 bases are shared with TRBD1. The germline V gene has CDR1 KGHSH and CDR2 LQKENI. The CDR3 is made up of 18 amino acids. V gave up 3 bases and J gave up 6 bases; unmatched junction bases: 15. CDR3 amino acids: CASSPRDRGPGGTSEQYF. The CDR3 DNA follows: TGTGCCAGCTCACCCCGGGACAGGGGGCCTGGAGGGACCTCCGAGCAGTACTTC.

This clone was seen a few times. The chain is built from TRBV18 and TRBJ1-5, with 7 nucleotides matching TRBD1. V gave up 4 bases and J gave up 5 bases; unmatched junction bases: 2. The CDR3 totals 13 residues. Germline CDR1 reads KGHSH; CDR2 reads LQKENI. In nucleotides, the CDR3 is TGTGCCAGCTCACGCGGGACAGATCAGCCCCAGCATTTT. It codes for CASSRGTDQPQHF.

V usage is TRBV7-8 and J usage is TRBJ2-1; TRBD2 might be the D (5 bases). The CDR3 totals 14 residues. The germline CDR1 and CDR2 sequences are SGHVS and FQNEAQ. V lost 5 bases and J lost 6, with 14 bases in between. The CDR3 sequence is CASSAAGRANEQFF. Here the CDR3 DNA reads TGTGCCAGCAGCGCCGCGGGTCGGGCCAATGAGCAGTTCTTC.

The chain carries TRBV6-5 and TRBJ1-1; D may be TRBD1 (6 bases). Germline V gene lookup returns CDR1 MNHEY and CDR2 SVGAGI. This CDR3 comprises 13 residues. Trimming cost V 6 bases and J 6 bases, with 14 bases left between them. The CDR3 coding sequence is TGTGCCAGCAGCACACAGGGTATCGCTGAAGCTTTCTTT. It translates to CASSTQGIAEAFF.

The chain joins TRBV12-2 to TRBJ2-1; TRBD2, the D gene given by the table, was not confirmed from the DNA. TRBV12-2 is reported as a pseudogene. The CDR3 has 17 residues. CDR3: CASRFVIRPNFNNEQFF. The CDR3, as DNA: TGTGCAAGTCGCTTTGTTATCCGTCCGAACTTCAACAATGAGCAGTTCTTC.

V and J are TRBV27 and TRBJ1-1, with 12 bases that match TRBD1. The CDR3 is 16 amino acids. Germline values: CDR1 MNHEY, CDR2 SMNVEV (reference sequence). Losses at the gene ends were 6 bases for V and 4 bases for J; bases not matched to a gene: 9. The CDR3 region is CASRRGAGQGATEAFF. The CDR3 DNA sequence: TGTGCCAGCAGGCGTGGGGCGGGACAGGGGGCCACTGAAGCTTTCTTT.

In nucleotides, the CDR3 is TGTGCCAGCAGCGTAGATCGGGGAGGGCCAGTTAATGAGCAGTTCTTC. It is translated as CASSVDRGGPVNEQFF. This chain uses TRBV9 with TRBJ2-1; 7 nucleotides match TRBD2. Germline assignment: CDR1 SGDLS and CDR2 YYNGEE. The CDR3 is 16 residues long. J was trimmed by 7 bases and V by 0 bases; bases with no gene match: 10.

The CDR3 DNA follows: TGTGCCTGGACCAACCGAGGGGGGAGGGCCAATGAGCAGTTCTTC. The encoded protein is CAWTNRGGRANEQFF. The J gene is TRBJ2-1, the V gene TRBV30; a possible D gene is TRBD2 (7 bases). V lost 4 bases and J lost 6, with 19 bases in between. Germline V gives CDR1 GTSNPN, CDR2 SVGIG (reference sequence). This CDR3 region has 15 residues.

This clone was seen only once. CDR3 sequence reads: CSVGQGASGNTIYF. For the CDR3, the DNA is TGCAGCGTTGGACAGGGCGCCTCTGGAAACACCATATATTTT. The chain links TRBV29-1 to TRBJ1-3; TRBD1 agrees at 7 bases. The germline V gene has CDR1 SQVTM and CDR2 ANQGSEA. The CDR3 consists of 14 residues. The J segment lost 0 bases and the V segment lost 4 bases, leaving 3 bases of the junction unmatched.

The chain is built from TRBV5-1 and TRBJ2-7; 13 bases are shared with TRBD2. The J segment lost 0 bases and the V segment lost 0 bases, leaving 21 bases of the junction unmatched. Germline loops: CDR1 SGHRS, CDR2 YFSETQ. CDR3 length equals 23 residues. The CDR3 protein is CASSLAGLIGLAGARRSSYEQYF. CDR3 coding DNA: TGCGCCAGCAGCTTGGCCGGACTTATCGGACTAGCGGGAGCTAGAAGGAGCTCCTACGAGCAGTACTTC.

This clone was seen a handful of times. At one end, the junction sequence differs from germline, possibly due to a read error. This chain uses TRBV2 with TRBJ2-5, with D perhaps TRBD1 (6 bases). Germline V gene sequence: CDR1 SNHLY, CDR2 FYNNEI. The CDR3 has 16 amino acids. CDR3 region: CASTEDKTGPQETQYF. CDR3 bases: TGTGCCAGCACTGAAGATAAGACAGGTCCCCAAGAGACCCAGTACTTC. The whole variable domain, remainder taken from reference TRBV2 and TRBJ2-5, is EPEVTQTPSHQVTQMGQEVILRCVPISNHLYFYWYRQILGQKVEFLVSFYNNEISEKSEIFDDQFSVERPDGSNFTLKIRSTKLEDSAMYFCASTEDKTGPQETQYFGPGTRLLVL.

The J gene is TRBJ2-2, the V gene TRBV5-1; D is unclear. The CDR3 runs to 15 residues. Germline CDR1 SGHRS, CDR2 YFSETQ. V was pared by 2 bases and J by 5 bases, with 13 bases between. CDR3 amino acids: CASSFGSTQTGELFF. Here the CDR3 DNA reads TGCGCCAGCAGCTTCGGGTCAACCCAAACCGGGGAGCTGTTTTTT.

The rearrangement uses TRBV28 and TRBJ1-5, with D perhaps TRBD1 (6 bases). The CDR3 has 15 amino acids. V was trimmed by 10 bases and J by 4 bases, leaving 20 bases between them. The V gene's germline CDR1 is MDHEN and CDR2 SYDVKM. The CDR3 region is CATAIDRPWNQPQHF. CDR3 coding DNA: TGTGCCACCGCCATAGACAGGCCCTGGAATCAGCCCCAGCATTTT.

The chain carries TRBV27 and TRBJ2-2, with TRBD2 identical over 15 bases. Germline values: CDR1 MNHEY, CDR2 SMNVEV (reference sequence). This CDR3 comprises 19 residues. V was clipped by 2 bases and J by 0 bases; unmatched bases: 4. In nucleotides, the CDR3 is TGTGCCAGCAGTTTAAGGACTAGCGGGAGGGCTTCGAACACCGGGGAGCTGTTTTTT. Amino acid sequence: CASSLRTSGRASNTGELFF.

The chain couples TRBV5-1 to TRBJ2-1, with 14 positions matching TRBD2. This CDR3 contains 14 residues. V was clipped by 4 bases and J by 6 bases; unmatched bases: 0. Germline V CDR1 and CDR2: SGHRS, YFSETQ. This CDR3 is CASSGTSGSNEQFF. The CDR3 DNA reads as TGCGCCAGCAGCGGGACTAGCGGGAGCAATGAGCAGTTCTTC.

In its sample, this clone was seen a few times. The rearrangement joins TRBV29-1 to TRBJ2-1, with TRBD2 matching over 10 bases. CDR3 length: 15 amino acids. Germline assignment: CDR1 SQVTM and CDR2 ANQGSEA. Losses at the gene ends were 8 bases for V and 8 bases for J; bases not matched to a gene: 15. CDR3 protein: CSFRRGSGRPDEQFF. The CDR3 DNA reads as TGCAGCTTTCGGCGGGGTAGCGGGAGGCCGGATGAGCAGTTCTTC.

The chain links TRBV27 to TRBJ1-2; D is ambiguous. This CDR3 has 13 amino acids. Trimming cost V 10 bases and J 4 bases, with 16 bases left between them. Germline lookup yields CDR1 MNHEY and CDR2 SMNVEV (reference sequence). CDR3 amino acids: CAKTRIQGYGYTF. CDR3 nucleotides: TGTGCCAAGACACGGATACAAGGCTATGGCTACACCTTC.

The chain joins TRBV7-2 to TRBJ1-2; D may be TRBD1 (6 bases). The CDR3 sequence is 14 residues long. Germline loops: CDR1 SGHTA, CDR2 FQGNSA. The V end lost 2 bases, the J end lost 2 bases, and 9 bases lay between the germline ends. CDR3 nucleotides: TGTGCCAGCAGCTTAAGTGGACAGAACTATGGCTACACCTTC. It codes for CASSLSGQNYGYTF.

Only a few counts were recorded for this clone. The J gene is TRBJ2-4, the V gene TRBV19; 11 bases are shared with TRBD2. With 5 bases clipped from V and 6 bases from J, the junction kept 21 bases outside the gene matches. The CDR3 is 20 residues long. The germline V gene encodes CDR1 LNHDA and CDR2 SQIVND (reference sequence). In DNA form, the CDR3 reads TGTGCCAGTAGTCTCGATCCCCCAAATAGCGGGAGGGGTCGAGGAAACATTCAGTACTTC. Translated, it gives CASSLDPPNSGRGRGNIQYF.

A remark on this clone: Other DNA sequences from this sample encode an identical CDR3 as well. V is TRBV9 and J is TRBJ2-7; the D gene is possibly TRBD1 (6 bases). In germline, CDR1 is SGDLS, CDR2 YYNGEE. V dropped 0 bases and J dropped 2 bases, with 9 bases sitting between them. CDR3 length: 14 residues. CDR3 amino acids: CASSVGTGTYEQYF. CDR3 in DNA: TGTGCCAGCAGCGTAGGCACAGGGACCTACGAGCAGTACTTC.

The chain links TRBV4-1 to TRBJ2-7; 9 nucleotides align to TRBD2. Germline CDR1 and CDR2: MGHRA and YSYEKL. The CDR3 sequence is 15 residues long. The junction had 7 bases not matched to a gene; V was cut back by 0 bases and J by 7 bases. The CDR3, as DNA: TGCGCCAGCAGCCAAGATGTAGCGGGAGCACGGGAGCAGTACTTC. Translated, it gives CASSQDVAGAREQYF.

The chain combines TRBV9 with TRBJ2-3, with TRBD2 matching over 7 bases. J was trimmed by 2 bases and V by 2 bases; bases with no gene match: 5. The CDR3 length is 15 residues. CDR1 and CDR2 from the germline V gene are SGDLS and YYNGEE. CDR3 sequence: CASSVFAGDTDTQYF. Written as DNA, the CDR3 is TGTGCCAGCAGCGTCTTTGCGGGAGACACAGATACGCAGTATTTT.

CDR3 nucleotides: TGTGCCAGCAGTTTATCGACCTACCGGAGCTCCTACAATGAGCAGTTCTTC. This codes for CASSLSTYRSSYNEQFF. The rearrangement uses TRBV27 and TRBJ2-1, with D unresolved. Per the germline V gene, CDR1 is MNHEY and CDR2 is SMNVEV (reference sequence). The ends were cut back, 0 bases at V and 0 bases at J, with 12 bases in the middle. This CDR3 is 17 amino acids long.

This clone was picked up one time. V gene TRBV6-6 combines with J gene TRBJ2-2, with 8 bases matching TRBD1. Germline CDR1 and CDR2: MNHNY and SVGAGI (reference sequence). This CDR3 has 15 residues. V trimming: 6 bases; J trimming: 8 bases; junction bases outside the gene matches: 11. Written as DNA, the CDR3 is TGTGCCAGCAGAACCGAGCAACACAGGGGGGGGGAGCTGTTTTTT. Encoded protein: CASRTEQHRGGELFF.

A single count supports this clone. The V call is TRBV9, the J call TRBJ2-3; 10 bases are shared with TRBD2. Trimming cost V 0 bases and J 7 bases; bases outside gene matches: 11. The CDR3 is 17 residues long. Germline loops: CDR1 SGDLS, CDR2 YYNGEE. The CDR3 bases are TGTGCCAGCAGCGTAGCGGCTAGCGGGAGTATTATGCATACGCAGTATTTT. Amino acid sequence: CASSVAASGSIMHTQYF.